Here is one T cell receptor beta chain with its context. This may be a read error: a much more frequent sequence differs by one nucleotide. Amplified regions were TCR beta CDR3 sequences from RNA transcripts. HTBI primers drove first-round RT-PCR of the TCR CDR3. Each CDR3 protein gets one entry after TCRdb re-called the multiplex PCR reads with MiXCR. The profile covers fewer than 250,000 distinct CDR3 sequences, with about 15% appearing a single time and 50% taken by the ten largest. Germline assignment: CDR1 MRHNA and CDR2 SNTAGT. The CDR3 covers 15 residues. V shed 0 bases and J 4 bases; nucleotides not matched to a gene: 3. This record belongs to a study of T cells in Graves' hyperthyroidism and ophthalmopathy.

The source is a man aged 45 to 65 with Graves' hyperthyroidism. The V call is TRBV6-4, the J call TRBJ2-3, with TRBD1 matching 8 bases. Input material: blood. The CDR3: CASSDSGQGPDTQYF. Here the CDR3 DNA reads TGTGCCAGCAGTGACTCAGGACAGGGCCCAGATACGCAGTATTTT.